These T cell receptor beta chains were read from a single sample in a study of T cells after yellow fever vaccination. MiXCR, run by TCRdb on the 5' RACE reads, gives a single entry per CDR3 protein. The sample has roughly 500,000 distinct CDR3 sequences, around 21% seen once. The input for sequencing was PBMCs, taken 15 days after the yellow fever booster vaccination. The receptors shown here come from a man under 40 who received the YFV17D yellow fever vaccine. The CDR3 runs from the conserved cysteine through the conserved F or W. The D gene is left open where the match is weak. Clone size is shown for a subset of rows, as once, few, many or a class of expanded clone.

v_gene,d_gene,abundance,j_gene,CDR3nt,CDR3aa
TRBV2,NA,NA,TRBJ2-3,TGTGCCACGAAGAGCGGGCTCAACATACTCACAGATACGCAGTATTTT,CATKSGLNILTDTQYF
TRBV7-8,NA,NA,TRBJ1-5,TGTGCCAGCAGCTTAGCGGTTTTCGACAAGTCGGTTCAGCCCCAGCATTTT,CASSLAVFDKSVQPQHF
TRBV7-2,TRBD1,few,TRBJ1-1,TGTGCCAGCAGCTTAGAGTCCCGAGTTAGGGGGACAGAGTGTATCTTT,CASSLESRVRGTECIF
TRBV20-1,NA,few,TRBJ2-2,TGCAGTGCTAGTCCCAAGGCGGGCACCGGGGAGCTGTTTTTT,CSASPKAGTGELFF
TRBV29-1,NA,NA,TRBJ2-5,TGCAGCGCGTCCGGCGGGAAGGAGACCCAGTACTTC,CSASGGKETQYF
TRBV11-2,NA,few,TRBJ2-1,TGTGCCAGCACCTTTGCGGGTTACAATGAGCAGTTCTTC,CASTFAGYNEQFF
TRBV5-5,TRBD2,few,TRBJ2-2,TGTGCCAGCAGCAGCGTCCCTAGCGGGAGGGTTACCGGGGAGCTGTTTTTT,CASSSVPSGRVTGELFF
TRBV7-2,NA,NA,TRBJ2-5,TGTGCCAGCAGCTTGGGCAGGGTCCTCGAGACCCAGTACTTC,CASSLGRVLETQYF
TRBV10-3,NA,few,TRBJ2-5,TGTGCCATCAGTGATTACCAAGAGACCCAGTACTTC,CAISDYQETQYF
TRBV20-1,NA,NA,TRBJ2-7,TGCAGTGCTAGAGATACTGGTGACAGCTCCTACGAGCAGTACTTC,CSARDTGDSSYEQYF
TRBV7-3,NA,NA,TRBJ2-3,TGTGCCAGCAGCCCGCGAGGTAATGAAGATACGCAGTATTTT,CASSPRGNEDTQYF
TRBV6-2/TRBV6-3,NA,NA,TRBJ2-3,TGTGCCAGCAGTTACGTCTCTACAGATACGCAGTATTTT,CASSYVSTDTQYF
TRBV9,TRBD2,NA,TRBJ2-2,TGTGCCAAAGGGACTAGCGGGACGGAGGCCGGGGAGCTGTTTTTT,CAKGTSGTEAGELFF
TRBV6-5,NA,NA,TRBJ2-1,TGTGCCAGCAGTTACTCTGGGTACGGAGACAATGAGCAGTTCTTC,CASSYSGYGDNEQFF
TRBV12-5,NA,few,TRBJ1-1,TGTGCTAGTGGTCCTCTTGGCTGGGGAGGGACTGAAGCTTTCTTT,CASGPLGWGGTEAFF
TRBV10-3,TRBD2,NA,TRBJ2-3,TGTGCCATCGCTAGCGGGAGTGGTACAGATACGCAGTATTTT,CAIASGSGTDTQYF
TRBV6-1,TRBD1,few,TRBJ1-6,TGTGCCAGCAGTCCTCGGTGGACAGGGGTCCTTTCACCCCTCCACTTT,CASSPRWTGVLSPLHF
TRBV12-3/TRBV12-4,NA,NA,TRBJ2-3,TGTGCCAGCCTAGCCGCAGATACGCAGTATTTT,CASLAADTQYF
TRBV6-2/TRBV6-3,NA,once,TRBJ2-1,TGTGCCAGCAGTCCCTCCTTCGGCGCCAATGAGCCGTTCTTC,CASSPSFGANEPFF
TRBV18,NA,few,TRBJ2-2,TGTGCCAGCTCACCACCGGCACGGACAAACGGGGAGCTGTTTTTT,CASSPPARTNGELFF
TRBV7-9,NA,NA,TRBJ1-6,TGTGCCAGCAGCCCTCAGCGTGCCGGCAATTCACCCCTCCACTTT,CASSPQRAGNSPLHF
TRBV5-1,NA,few,TRBJ2-4,TGCGCCAGCAGCTATGATTTAAACATTCAGTACTTC,CASSYDLNIQYF
TRBV12-3/TRBV12-4,NA,few,TRBJ2-4,TGTGCCAGCAGTTTAGGCGTCGACCGAAACATTCAGTACTTC,CASSLGVDRNIQYF
TRBV29-1,TRBD2,few,TRBJ2-5,TGCAGCGTATTAGCGGGAGGATCCCAAGAGACCCAGTACTTC,CSVLAGGSQETQYF
TRBV15,NA,NA,TRBJ2-3,TGTGCCACCAGCATCACCCGGGACGTAGGCGATACGCAGTATTTT,CATSITRDVGDTQYF
TRBV5-1,TRBD2,NA,TRBJ2-4,TGCGCCAGCAGACCGCTAGCGGGAGGGCCGGCCAAAAACATTCAGTACTTC,CASRPLAGGPAKNIQYF
TRBV9,NA,few,TRBJ1-6,TGTGCCAGCAGCGTAGACGGTGGCGGCCGCACTCTGAATTCACCCCTCCACTTT,CASSVDGGGRTLNSPLHF
TRBV5-1,NA,few,TRBJ2-7,TGCGCCAGCAGCTTGGCGGCGGCCGCCTCCTACGAGCAGTACTTC,CASSLAAAASYEQYF
TRBV4-3,NA,few,TRBJ2-1,TGCGCCAGCAGCCATGGCTTTAATGAGCAGTTCTTC,CASSHGFNEQFF
TRBV7-2,NA,few,TRBJ2-3,TGTGCCAGCAGCTCGTCGAGGGGGAGGATCACGCAGTATTTT,CASSSSRGRITQYF
TRBV6-5,NA,NA,TRBJ2-7,TGTGCCAGCAGTTACTCGGGGAGTCGGTCCTTCTACGAGCAGTACTTC,CASSYSGSRSFYEQYF